The 24 T cell receptor beta chains below were found in one sample sequenced in a study of T cell responses to AZD1222 COVID-19 vaccine. This table comes from immunoSEQ multiplex PCR, and its TCRdb copy is limited to in-frame clones, with some not included. The profile shows roughly 49,000 clones, more than 60% of them singletons. The specimen comprised peripheral blood, sampled on day 0 of AZD1222 vaccination. The receptors were gathered from an adult in good health.

The chain combines TRBV2 with TRBJ1-2; D is unclear. Trimming removed 6 bases from V and 4 bases from J, with 9 bases in between. Germline V gene data show CDR1 as SNHLY and CDR2 as FYNNEI. The CDR3 is made up of 12 amino acids. CDR3 residues: CASSPVPYGYTF. In DNA form, the CDR3 reads TGTGCCAGCAGCCCCGTCCCCTATGGCTACACCTTC.

The genes are TRBV19 and TRBJ2-3; no definite D call. V lost 3 bases, J lost 5 bases, and 12 bases lay in between. The germline gives CDR1 LNHDA, CDR2 SQIVND (reference sequence). This CDR3 is built from 14 residues. The CDR3 nucleotides are TGTGCCAGTAGTATGAACCATGGGAAAGATACGCAGTATTTT. It translates to CASSMNHGKDTQYF.

The rearrangement joins TRBV7-2 to TRBJ2-2, with 9 nucleotides matching TRBD1. The CDR3 is 16 amino acids. Germline V CDR1 and CDR2: SGHTA, FQGNSA. J gave up 6 bases and V 5 bases, and 10 bases lay outside the gene matches. CDR3 residues: CASSKEGTGLAGELFF. CDR3 coding DNA: TGTGCCAGCAGCAAAGAAGGGACAGGGTTGGCCGGGGAGCTGTTTTTT.

The rearrangement links TRBV5-1 to TRBJ1-2; 10 bases align to TRBD1. The CDR3 is 16 residues long. Germline V lookup: CDR1 SGHRS, CDR2 YFSETQ. J gave up 2 bases and V 0 bases, and 4 bases lay outside the gene matches. In DNA, the CDR3 is TGCGCCAGCAGCTTGGGACAGGGGGCTCGGAACTATGGCTACACCTTC. Translating it yields CASSLGQGARNYGYTF.

The chain employs TRBV6-5 and TRBJ2-7; 7 bases are shared with TRBD2. Germline loops: CDR1 MNHEY, CDR2 SVGAGI. This CDR3 has 15 residues. V trimming: 0 bases; J trimming: 2 bases; junction bases outside the gene matches: 4. CDR3 nucleotide sequence: TGTGCCAGCAGTTACTCGCTGGGAGGGCCCTACGAGCAGTACTTC. Translation gives CASSYSLGGPYEQYF.

In this sample, this clone turned up once. CDR3 nucleotides: TGCGCCAGCGGGGAGGGGTTTGGCTACACCTTC. Its translation is CASGEGFGYTF. This chain uses TRBV5-1 with TRBJ1-2; TRBD1 is a possible D gene (5 bases). V was cut by 7 bases and J by 7 bases, with 11 bases left in between. The V gene's germline CDR1 is SGHRS and CDR2 YFSETQ. CDR3 length: 11 residues.

The chain joins TRBV27 to TRBJ1-5; the match to TRBD1 covers 8 bases. This CDR3 is built from 15 residues. J gave up 6 bases and V 3 bases, and 7 bases lay outside the gene matches. CDR1 and CDR2 (germline): MNHEY, SMNVEV (reference sequence). CDR3 in DNA: TGTGCCAGCAGTTTCCACGGGGACAGGACTCAGCCCCAGCATTTT. Translated, it gives CASSFHGDRTQPQHF.

V and J are TRBV5-6 and TRBJ2-4; 7 bases are a match to TRBD1. Germline V lookup: CDR1 SGHDT, CDR2 YYEEEE. Unmatched junction bases numbered 8, after V lost 2 bases and J lost 0 bases. The CDR3 runs to 17 residues. DNA for the CDR3: TGTGCCAGCAGCTTTACCGGGACAGCTCTAGCCAAAAACATTCAGTACTTC. Protein product: CASSFTGTALAKNIQYF. The variable domain in full, with the rest retrieved from reference TRBV5-6 and TRBJ2-4, is DAGVTQSPTHLIKTRGQQVTLRCSPKSGHDTVSWYQQALGQGPQFIFQYYEEEERQRGNFPDRFSGHQFPNYSSELNVNALLLGDSALYLCASSFTGTALAKNIQYFGAGTRLSVL.

V and J are TRBV28 and TRBJ1-5; 7 nucleotides line up with TRBD1. The J segment lost 1 base and the V segment lost 5 bases, leaving 14 bases of the junction unmatched. Germline V CDR1 and CDR2: MDHEN, SYDVKM. CDR3 length equals 18 residues. The CDR3 bases are TGTGCCAGCAGTGATTTCGACAGGGTGGTCTACAGCAATCAGCCCCAGCATTTT. Protein sequence: CASSDFDRVVYSNQPQHF.

Note on this clone: This specimen includes other DNA sequences encoding the same CDR3. The chain uses TRBV5-1 and TRBJ1-4; TRBD1 agrees at 7 bases. In germline, CDR1 is SGHRS, CDR2 YFSETQ. Losses at the gene ends were 4 bases for V and 6 bases for J; bases not matched to a gene: 6. CDR3 length: 14 residues. CDR3 residues: CASSRQGGDEKLFF. DNA for the CDR3: TGCGCCAGCAGCCGACAGGGAGGGGATGAAAAACTGTTTTTT. Based on the CDR3 plus reference TRBV5-1 and TRBJ1-4, the full variable domain is KAGVTQTPRYLIKTRGQQVTLSCSPISGHRSVSWYQQTPGQGLQFLFEYFSETQRNKGNFPGRFSGRQFSNSRSEMNVSTLELGDSALYLCASSRQGGDEKLFFGSGTQLSVL.

V and J are TRBV7-9 and TRBJ2-5; 9 bases align to TRBD1. The length of the CDR3 is 14 residues. Germline V lookup: CDR1 SEHNR, CDR2 FQNEAQ (reference sequence). V lost 3 bases, J lost 5 bases, and 4 bases stayed unmatched. The CDR3 DNA is TGTGCCAGCAGCTTTGGGACAGGGTGGGAGACCCAGTACTTC. The encoded protein is CASSFGTGWETQYF.

V is TRBV4-2 and J is TRBJ1-2, with D perhaps matching TRBD1 (6 bases). CDR1 and CDR2 (germline): LGHNA, YNFKEQ. V lost 5 bases to trimming and J lost 8 bases, with 18 bases between them. There are 14 residues in the CDR3. The DNA of the CDR3 is TGTGCCAGCAGCTTAGCGCCGGGGGCGGGGGGCTACACCTTC. Translating gives CASSLAPGAGGYTF.

This chain joins TRBV10-3 and TRBJ1-1, with TRBD1 as a possible D gene (5 bases). Per germline, CDR1 ENHRY and CDR2 SYGVKD. Trimming removed 4 bases from V and 1 base from J, with 7 bases in between. The CDR3 length is 13 residues. The CDR3 DNA reads TGTGCCATCAGTGGGACACCGAACACTGAAGCTTTCTTT. Translated, it gives CAISGTPNTEAFF.

The rearrangement uses TRBV7-9 and TRBJ2-3, with a weak D call TRBD2 (5 bases). V lost 5 bases and J lost 3, with 12 bases in between. Germline V gives CDR1 SEHNR, CDR2 FQNEAQ (reference sequence). CDR3 length equals 14 residues. CDR3 DNA: TGTGCCAGCAGCGACCCTTGGAGGACAGATACGCAGTATTTT. Its protein is CASSDPWRTDTQYF.

The chain is built from TRBV18 and TRBJ1-1; D is undetermined. CDR3 length equals 13 residues. Germline CDR1 KGHSH, CDR2 LQKENI. Trimming took off 5 bases at V and 5 bases at J, with 12 bases between the two ends. The CDR3 here is CASSSTGRTEAFF. The DNA for the CDR3 is TGTGCCAGCTCATCAACGGGAAGAACTGAAGCTTTCTTT.

The chain recombines TRBV6-5 with TRBJ2-5; D is possibly TRBD2 (5 bases). Trimming took 8 bases from V and 3 from J, leaving 13 bases between them. CDR3 length: 13 amino acids. From germline, CDR1 is MNHEY and CDR2 SVGAGI. Written as DNA, the CDR3 is TGTGCCAGCTCTTGGAGGCGCGAAGAGACCCAGTACTTC. This gives the protein CASSWRREETQYF.

The gene calls are TRBV10-3 and TRBJ1-2; perhaps TRBD1 as D (5 bases). The CDR3 loop spans 13 amino acids. The V gene's germline CDR1 is ENHRY and CDR2 SYGVKD. V was shortened by 7 bases and J by 0 bases, with 9 bases between the two germline ends. The CDR3 spells CAITEQANYGYTF. CDR3 bases: TGTGCCATCACGGAACAGGCTAACTATGGCTACACCTTC.

J is TRBJ1-5 and V is TRBV2; a possible D gene is TRBD1 (6 bases). CDR3 length equals 17 residues. CDR1 is SNHLY and CDR2 is FYNNEI in the germline V gene. Trimming shortened V by 0 bases and J by 4 bases, and 16 bases separated the two germline ends. The CDR3 loop is CASSEAEAGAKNQPQHF. CDR3 DNA: TGTGCCAGCAGTGAAGCTGAGGCAGGGGCCAAGAATCAGCCCCAGCATTTT.

V usage is TRBV5-4 and J usage is TRBJ2-7; tentative D call: TRBD2 (7 bases). The CDR3 totals 13 residues. V was shortened by 3 bases and J by 5 bases, with 12 bases between the two germline ends. CDR1 is SGHNT and CDR2 is YYREEE in the germline V gene (reference sequence). The CDR3 coding sequence is TGTGCCAGCAGCTCCACAGGGAGGGACGAGCAGTACTTC. Its translation: CASSSTGRDEQYF.

The V and J genes are TRBV28 and TRBJ2-5; D not certain. CDR1 is MDHEN and CDR2 is SYDVKM in the germline V gene. The CDR3 length is 12 residues. V lost 5 bases, J lost 5 bases, and 9 bases lay in between. The CDR3 bases are TGTGCCAGCAGTCAGGTGTGGGAGACCCAGTACTTC. This gives the protein CASSQVWETQYF. Full variable domain (missing parts from reference TRBV28 and TRBJ2-5): DVKVTQSSRYLVKRTGEKVFLECVQDMDHENMFWYRQDPGLGLRLIYFSYDVKMKEKGDIPEGYSVSREKKERFSLILESASTNQTSMYLCASSQVWETQYFGPGTRLLVL.

The CDR3 loop is CASSLGRSYNEQFF. The CDR3 DNA sequence: TGTGCCAGCAGCTTGGGACGGTCCTACAATGAGCAGTTCTTC. V is TRBV5-5 and J is TRBJ2-1; D is uncertain. The V gene lost 0 bases and the J gene lost 1 base, with 5 bases spanning the gap. CDR1 and CDR2 from the germline V gene are SGHKS and YYEKEE (reference sequence). The CDR3 covers 14 residues.

J is TRBJ1-4 and V is TRBV6-1; 12 positions agree with TRBD1. Germline trimming cut 0 bases from V and 12 bases from J; bases unmatched to any gene: 5. There are 15 residues in the CDR3. CDR1 and CDR2 from the germline V gene are MNHNS and SASEGT. CDR3 sequence reads: CASSEAGTGGRELFF. For the CDR3, the DNA is TGTGCCAGCAGTGAAGCCGGGACAGGGGGCCGGGAACTGTTTTTT.

The gene calls are TRBV25-1 and TRBJ1-1, with D unclear. V gave up 5 bases and J gave up 5 bases, with 9 bases separating them. The V gene's germline CDR1 is MGHDK and CDR2 SYGVNS. CDR3 length: 12 residues. The CDR3 loop is CASSIRETEAFF. CDR3 bases: TGTGCCAGCAGTATACGAGAGACTGAAGCTTTCTTT.

This chain links TRBV27 with TRBJ1-1; D unclear. This CDR3 region has 15 residues. The V gene's germline CDR1 is MNHEY and CDR2 SMNVEV (reference sequence). V lost 3 bases, J lost 1 base, and 12 bases lay in between. CDR3 DNA sequence: TGTGCCAGCAGTTTCTATGGGTCGGAGAACACTGAAGCTTTCTTT. This translates into CASSFYGSENTEAFF.